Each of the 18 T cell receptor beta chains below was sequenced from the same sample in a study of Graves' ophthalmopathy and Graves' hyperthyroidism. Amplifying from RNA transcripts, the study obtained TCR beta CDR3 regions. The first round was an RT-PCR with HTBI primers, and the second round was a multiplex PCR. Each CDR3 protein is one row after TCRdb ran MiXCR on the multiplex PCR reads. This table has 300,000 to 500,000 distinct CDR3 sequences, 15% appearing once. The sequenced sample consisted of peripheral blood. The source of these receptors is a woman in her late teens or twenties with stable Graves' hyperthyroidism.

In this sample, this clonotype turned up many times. In DNA, the CDR3 is TGCAGCGTTGACCGGGGGCACAGGGATGGCTACACCTTC. Protein product: CSVDRGHRDGYTF. This chain connects TRBV29-1 to TRBJ1-2; D perhaps matches TRBD1 (6 bases). The CDR3 loop spans 13 amino acids. CDR1 SQVTM and CDR2 ANQGSEA come from the germline V gene. The V gene lost 3 bases and the J gene lost 6 bases, with 14 bases spanning the gap.

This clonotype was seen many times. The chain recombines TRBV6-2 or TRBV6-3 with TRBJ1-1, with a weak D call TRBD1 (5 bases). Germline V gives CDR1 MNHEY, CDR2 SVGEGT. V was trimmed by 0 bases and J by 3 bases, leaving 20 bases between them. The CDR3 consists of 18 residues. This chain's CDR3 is CASSYSRTIQGGDTEAFF. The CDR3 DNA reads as TGTGCCAGCAGTTACTCAAGGACTATTCAGGGAGGCGACACTGAAGCTTTCTTT.

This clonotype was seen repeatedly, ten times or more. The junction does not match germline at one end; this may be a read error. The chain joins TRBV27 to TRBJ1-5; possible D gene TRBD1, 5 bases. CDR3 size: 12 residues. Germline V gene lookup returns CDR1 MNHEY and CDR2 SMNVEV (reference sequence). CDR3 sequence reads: CASSLFGGNMDF. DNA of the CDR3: TGTGCCAGCAGTTTATTTGGGGGGAACATGGATTTT.

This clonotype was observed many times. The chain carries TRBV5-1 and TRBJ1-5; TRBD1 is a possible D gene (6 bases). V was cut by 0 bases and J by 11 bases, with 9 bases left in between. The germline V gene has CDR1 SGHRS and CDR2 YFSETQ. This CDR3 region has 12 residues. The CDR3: CASSLEGGAQHF. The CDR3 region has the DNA TGCGCCAGCAGCTTGGAGGGGGGGGCCCAGCATTTT.

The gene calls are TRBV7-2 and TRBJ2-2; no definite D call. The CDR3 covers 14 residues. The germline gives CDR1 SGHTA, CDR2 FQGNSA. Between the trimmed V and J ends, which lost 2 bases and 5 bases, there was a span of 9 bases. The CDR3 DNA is TGTGCCAGCAGCTTATTCGCGGAAACCGGGGAGCTGTTTTTT. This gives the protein CASSLFAETGELFF. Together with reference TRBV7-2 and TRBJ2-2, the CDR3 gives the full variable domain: GAGVSQSPSNKVTEKGKDVELRCDPISGHTALYWYRQSLGQGLEFLIYFQGNSAPDKSGLPSDRFSAERTGGSVSTLTIQRTQQEDSAVYLCASSLFAETGELFFGEGSRLTVL.

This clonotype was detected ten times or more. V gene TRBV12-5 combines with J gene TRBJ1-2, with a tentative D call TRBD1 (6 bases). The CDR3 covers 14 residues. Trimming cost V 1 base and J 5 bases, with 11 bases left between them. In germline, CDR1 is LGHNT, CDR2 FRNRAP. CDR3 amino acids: CASGLETGFYGYTF. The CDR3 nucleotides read TGTGCTAGTGGTTTGGAGACAGGTTTTTATGGCTACACCTTC.

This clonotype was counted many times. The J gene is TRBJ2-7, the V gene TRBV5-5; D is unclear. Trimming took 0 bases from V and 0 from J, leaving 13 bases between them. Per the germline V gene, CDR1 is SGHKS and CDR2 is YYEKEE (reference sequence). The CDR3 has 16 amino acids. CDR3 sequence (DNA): TGTGCCAGCAGCTTGGAAACCCTGCTCGGCTCCTACGAGCAGTACTTC. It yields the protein CASSLETLLGSYEQYF.

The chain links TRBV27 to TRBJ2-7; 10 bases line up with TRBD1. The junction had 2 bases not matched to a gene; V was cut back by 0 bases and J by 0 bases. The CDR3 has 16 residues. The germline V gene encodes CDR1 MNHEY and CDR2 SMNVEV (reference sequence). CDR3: CASSLSGQGDSYEQYF. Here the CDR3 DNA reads TGTGCCAGCAGTTTATCCGGACAGGGGGACTCCTACGAGCAGTACTTC.

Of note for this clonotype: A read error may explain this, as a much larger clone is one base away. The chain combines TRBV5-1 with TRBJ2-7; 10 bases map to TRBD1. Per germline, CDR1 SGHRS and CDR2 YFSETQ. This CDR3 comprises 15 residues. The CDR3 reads CASSVRQGAHYEQCF. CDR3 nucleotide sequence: TGCGCCAGCAGCGTGCGACAGGGGGCCCACTACGAGCAGTGCTTC.

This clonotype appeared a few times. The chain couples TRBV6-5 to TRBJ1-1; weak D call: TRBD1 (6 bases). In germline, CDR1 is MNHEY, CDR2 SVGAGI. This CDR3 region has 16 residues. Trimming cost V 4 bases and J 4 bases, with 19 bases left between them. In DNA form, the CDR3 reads TGTGCCAGCAGTTCAATCCCGGGGGGCCGGACCACTGAAGCTTTCTTT. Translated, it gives CASSSIPGGRTTEAFF.

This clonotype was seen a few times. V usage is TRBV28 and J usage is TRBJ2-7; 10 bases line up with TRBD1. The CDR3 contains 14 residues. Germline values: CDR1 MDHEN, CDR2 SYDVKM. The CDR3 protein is CATNGGTGVSWQYF. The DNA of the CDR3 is TGTGCTACCAACGGCGGGACAGGGGTCTCTTGGCAGTACTTC.

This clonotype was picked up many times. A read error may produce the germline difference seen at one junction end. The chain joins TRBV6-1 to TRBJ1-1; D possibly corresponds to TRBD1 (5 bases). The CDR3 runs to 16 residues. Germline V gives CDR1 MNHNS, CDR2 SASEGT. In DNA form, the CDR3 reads TGTGCCAGCAGCGAAGGGACCCCAAAACTGAGGCTTGAAGCTTTCTTT. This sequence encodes CASSEGTPKLRLEAFF.

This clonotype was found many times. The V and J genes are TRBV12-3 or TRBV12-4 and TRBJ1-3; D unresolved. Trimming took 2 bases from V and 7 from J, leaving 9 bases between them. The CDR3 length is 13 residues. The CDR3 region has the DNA TGTGCCAGCAGTTTACTCACCCGGAACACCATATATTTT. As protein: CASSLLTRNTIYF.

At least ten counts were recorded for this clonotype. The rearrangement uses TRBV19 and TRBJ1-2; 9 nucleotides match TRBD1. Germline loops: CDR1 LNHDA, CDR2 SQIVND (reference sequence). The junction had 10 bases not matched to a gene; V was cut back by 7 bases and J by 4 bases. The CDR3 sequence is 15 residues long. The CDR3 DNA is TGTGCCAGTACCGAAGTGTGGGACAGGGTCTATGGCTACACCTTC. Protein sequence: CASTEVWDRVYGYTF.

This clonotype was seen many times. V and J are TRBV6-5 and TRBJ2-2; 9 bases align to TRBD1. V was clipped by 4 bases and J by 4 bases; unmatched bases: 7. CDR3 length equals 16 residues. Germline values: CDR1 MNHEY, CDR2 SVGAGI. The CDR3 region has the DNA TGTGCCAGCAGTTCAACAGGGGGCCAGAGCACCGGGGAGCTGTTTTTT. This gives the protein CASSSTGGQSTGELFF.

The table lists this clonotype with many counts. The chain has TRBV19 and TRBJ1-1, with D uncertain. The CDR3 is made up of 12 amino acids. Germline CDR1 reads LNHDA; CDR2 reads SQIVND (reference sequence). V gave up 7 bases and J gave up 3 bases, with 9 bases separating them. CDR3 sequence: CASTDSDTEAFF. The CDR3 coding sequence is TGTGCCAGTACCGATTCGGACACTGAAGCTTTCTTT.

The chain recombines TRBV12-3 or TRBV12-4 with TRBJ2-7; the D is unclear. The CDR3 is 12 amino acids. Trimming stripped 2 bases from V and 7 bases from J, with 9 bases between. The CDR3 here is CASSLTGPEQYF. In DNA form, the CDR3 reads TGTGCCAGCAGTTTAACCGGTCCGGAGCAGTACTTC.

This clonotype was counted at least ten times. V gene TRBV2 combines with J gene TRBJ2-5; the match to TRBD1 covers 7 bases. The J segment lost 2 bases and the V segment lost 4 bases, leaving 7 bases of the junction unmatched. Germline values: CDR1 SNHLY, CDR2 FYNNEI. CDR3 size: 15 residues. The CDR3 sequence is CASSGLEGAQETQYF. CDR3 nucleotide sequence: TGTGCCAGCAGTGGATTAGAGGGGGCACAAGAGACCCAGTACTTC.